The rows below give T cell receptor beta chains drawn from one sample of a study of molecular identifiers for immune sequencing clone quantification. TCRdb ran MiXCR on the PCR reads and lists one entry per CDR3 protein. This table has under 600,000 distinct CDR3 sequences, under 30% appearing once. The sequenced sample consisted of naive CD8+ T cells from blood, with Jurkat cell RNA spiked in. The source is a human donor in good health. Some libraries in this study had Jurkat cell RNA spiked in. The CDR3 runs from the conserved cysteine through the conserved F or W. The D gene is left open where the match is weak. Size is omitted from some rows. Given values are once, few, many or a class for expanded clones.

clone_size	v_call	cdr3_length	d_call	j_call	cdr3_nt	cdr3_aa
few	TRBV29-1	12	TRBD1	TRBJ1-2	TGCAGCGTAAACAGGGGTGACTATGGCTACACCTTC	CSVNRGDYGYTF
many	TRBV13	14	-	TRBJ1-1	TGTGCCAGCAGCTTAGGTAGGGGATTCACTGAAGCTTTCTTT	CASSLGRGFTEAFF
-	TRBV27	17	TRBD1	TRBJ2-7	TGTGCCAGCAGTTTCGCCTCCGGGACAGTACAAGTCTACGAGCAGTACTTC	CASSFASGTVQVYEQYF
-	TRBV28	17	-	TRBJ2-2	TGTGCCAGCACTACTAGGTGGGCAGTCAAGAACACCGGGGAGCTGTTTTTT	CASTTRWAVKNTGELFF
-	TRBV7-6	13	-	TRBJ2-1	TGTGCCAGCAGCGACCCTGGAGGAGATGAGCAGTTCTTC	CASSDPGGDEQFF
-	TRBV4-1	18	-	TRBJ1-2	TGCGCCAGCAGCCAAGGATCCCCGGTGGGAGGGAGGGCCTATGGCTACACCTTC	CASSQGSPVGGRAYGYTF
many	TRBV12-3/TRBV12-4	13	-	TRBJ1-5	TGTGCCAGCAGTCCCCCCGACCGGCGGGCCCAGCATTTT	CASSPPDRRAQHF
-	TRBV5-4	16	TRBD2	TRBJ2-3	TGTGCCAGCAGCTTGGAACTAGCGGGGGTAGTAGATACGCAGTATTTT	CASSLELAGVVDTQYF
-	TRBV9	15	TRBD1	TRBJ2-7	TGTGCCAGCAGCGACGGACAGGGTAGTACCTACGAGCAGTACTTC	CASSDGQGSTYEQYF
-	TRBV4-3	17	TRBD1	TRBJ1-5	TGCGCCAGCAGCCAAGCCTGGTGGGACAGGGCCCCGAAGCCCCAGCATTTT	CASSQAWWDRAPKPQHF
-	TRBV7-2	18	TRBD2	TRBJ2-7	TGTGCCAGCAGCCCAACGCGTCTAGCGGGAGGCCTGGGGAACGAGCAGTACTTC	CASSPTRLAGGLGNEQYF
few	TRBV6-5	20	TRBD2	TRBJ2-3	TGTGCCAGCAGTTACTCGGCGGGCCGGGAGGGCGGATCTAGCACAGATACGCAGTATTTT	CASSYSAGREGGSSTDTQYF
-	TRBV20-1	12	-	TRBJ2-5	TGCAGTGCGACGGAGGCTCGGGAGACCCAGTACTTC	CSATEARETQYF
-	TRBV10-2	11	-	TRBJ1-2	TGCGCCAGCAGTGAAGCCGACGGCTACGCCTTC	CASSEADGYAF
few	TRBV6-4	17	TRBD2	TRBJ2-3	TGTGCCAGCAGCAGAATCTTTGGGGGGGAGGCCACAGATACGCAGTATTTT	CASSRIFGGEATDTQYF
many	TRBV30	18	TRBD2	TRBJ2-5	TGTGCCTGGAGTGACAAGACCCCGGAGCGGGAGGGCCCAGAGACCCAGTACTTC	CAWSDKTPEREGPETQYF
many	TRBV20-1	12	-	TRBJ1-5	TGCAGTGCTAGAGCTCTAAATCAGCCCCAGCATTTT	CSARALNQPQHF
-	TRBV28	13	-	TRBJ2-3	TGTGCCAGCAGTTTACAGGGCCCAGATACGCAGTATTTT	CASSLQGPDTQYF
few	TRBV15	14	TRBD2	TRBJ2-3	TGTGCCACCAGCACCCCCACTAGCGTAGATACGCAGTATTTT	CATSTPTSVDTQYF
-	TRBV28	17	-	TRBJ2-3	TGCGCCAGCAGTGACGGGCAGCTCATTACTGGAACAGATACGCAGTATTTT	CASSDGQLITGTDTQYF
-	TRBV27	14	-	TRBJ1-1	TGTGCCAGCAGTGGCAGGGGAATGAACACTGAAGCTTTCTTT	CASSGRGMNTEAFF
-	TRBV7-9	14	-	TRBJ2-7	TGTGCCAGCAGCTTAGGGGGCATATTATACGAGCAGTACTTC	CASSLGGILYEQYF
-	TRBV4-1	16	TRBD1	TRBJ2-7	TGCGCCAGCAGCCAAGGACCGGGACAGGTTCCCTACGAGCAGTACTTC	CASSQGPGQVPYEQYF
-	TRBV7-2	14	TRBD2	TRBJ2-3	TGTGCCAGCAGCTCAGCGGGAGGAACAGATACGCAGTGTTTT	CASSSAGGTDTQCF
-	TRBV28	15	-	TRBJ2-7	TGTGCCAGCAGTCCCGGACGGGGGCCAATCTACGAGCAGTACTTC	CASSPGRGPIYEQYF
many	TRBV29-1	16	-	TRBJ2-6	TGCAGCGTCCGAGACCCCCGGGCCCAGGGGTCCAACGTCCTGACTTTC	CSVRDPRAQGSNVLTF
-	TRBV19	14	-	TRBJ1-3	TGTGCCAGTATCTCCCGGGGGTCTGGAAACACCATATATTTT	CASISRGSGNTIYF
-	TRBV20-1	16	-	TRBJ1-4	TGCAGTGCTAGAGATCCCTGGACAGTCGAAAATGAAAAACTGTTTTTT	CSARDPWTVENEKLFF
-	TRBV2	19	TRBD2	TRBJ2-3	TGTGCCAGCAGTGACATCGGGACTAGCGGGGAGACAAGCACAGATACGCAGTATTTT	CASSDIGTSGETSTDTQYF
few	TRBV4-2	19	TRBD2	TRBJ2-3	TGTGCCAGCAGCCAAGATCTGGCTAGCGGGAGTTGGGACACAGATACGCAGTATTTT	CASSQDLASGSWDTDTQYF
few	TRBV4-3	14	TRBD2	TRBJ2-3	TGCGCCAGCAGTCACGGCGGGAGAGCTGATACGCAGTATTTT	CASSHGGRADTQYF
-	TRBV20-1	11	-	TRBJ2-5	TGCGGTGCTAGAGATCTGGAGACCCAGTACTTC	CGARDLETQYF
-	TRBV12-5	13	-	TRBJ2-7	TGTGCTAGTGGTACAGGTCCCAACTGGGAGCAGAACTTC	CASGTGPNWEQNF
many	TRBV7-9	13	-	TRBJ1-5	TGTGCCAGCAGCACAGTTAGCAATCAGCCCCAGCATTTT	CASSTVSNQPQHF
many	TRBV4-2	14	-	TRBJ1-1	TGTGCCAGCAGCCAAGATTCTCTGGGCACTGAAGCTTTCTTT	CASSQDSLGTEAFF
few	TRBV11-2	17	-	TRBJ1-1	TGTGCCAGCAGCTTATATCTGGTCGACTATTCGGGCACTGAAGCTTTCTTT	CASSLYLVDYSGTEAFF
many	TRBV29-1	14	-	TRBJ1-5	TGCAGCGTTGAAGACAGGGAGGCCAATCAGCCCCAGCATTTT	CSVEDREANQPQHF
many	TRBV7-2	15	-	TRBJ2-1	TGTGCCAGCAGCTTCCGGGACTCCTCCTACAATGAGCAGTTCTTC	CASSFRDSSYNEQFF
few	TRBV27	16	TRBD2	TRBJ2-7	TGTGCCAGCAGTTTTGCCCCGGGTAGCGGGGACTACGAGCAGTACTTC	CASSFAPGSGDYEQYF
many	TRBV28	16	-	TRBJ1-5	TGTGCCAGCAGTTCCCGCGGGACTTTTAGGAATCAGCCCCAGCATTTT	CASSSRGTFRNQPQHF
few	TRBV4-1	15	TRBD2	TRBJ2-5	TGCGCCAGCAGCGTTTCCCCTAGGGGAGGGGAGACCCAGTACTTC	CASSVSPRGGETQYF
-	TRBV6-2/TRBV6-3	13	-	TRBJ1-1	TGTGCCAGCAGTTACTTTACAGGGATTGAAGCTTTCTTT	CASSYFTGIEAFF
-	TRBV11-2	15	-	TRBJ2-2	TGTGCCAGCAGCTTAGCCGGCAGGGCCCCCGGGGAGCTGTTTTTT	CASSLAGRAPGELFF
few	TRBV28	20	TRBD2	TRBJ2-7	TGTGCCAGCAGTTTATCGACGAAACCGGGACTAGCGGGACTATACTACGAGCAGTACTTC	CASSLSTKPGLAGLYYEQYF
-	TRBV4-3	14	-	TRBJ1-2	TGCGCCAGCAGCCAAGAGGACAGCGCGTATGGCTACACCTTC	CASSQEDSAYGYTF